One sample yielded the 30 T cell receptor beta chains listed below, sequenced in a study of T-cell reconstitution after alpha-beta-depleted transplantation in children. Study results and limitations: T-cell counts and diversity at one year post-transplant came mainly from newly produced T cells.

The library targeted TCRbeta and was prepared with unique molecular identifiers. TCRdb re-called the PCR reads with MiXCR, one entry per CDR3 protein. The data hold about 300,000 distinct CDR3 sequences, with 7.5% to 9% observed a single time. The antigens these receptors bind are not known. The sample consisted of peripheral blood, taken 360 days after TCRalphabeta/CD19-depleted stem cell transplant. These receptors all come from a female patient aged 2 to 10 who had a stem cell transplant for Fanconi anemia, so the T cells may come from the graft donor.

The V and J genes are TRBV14 and TRBJ2-6; 10 nucleotides agree with TRBD1. The CDR3 totals 20 residues. The junction had 11 bases not matched to a gene; V was cut back by 0 bases and J by 3 bases. Germline V CDR1 and CDR2: SGHDN, FVKESK. The CDR3 coding sequence is TGTGCCAGCAGCCAAGACGAGGGACAGGGGAAATTGGTTGGGGCCAACGTCCTGACTTTC. The encoded protein is CASSQDEGQGKLVGANVLTF.

This clonotype was observed a few times. The chain links TRBV7-3 to TRBJ2-6; no reliable D call. CDR1 is SGHTA, CDR2 FQGTGA, per germline. CDR3 size: 16 residues. Between the trimmed V and J ends, which lost 5 bases and 0 bases, there was a span of 11 bases. The CDR3, as DNA: TGTGCCAGCAGCGCGACACGAAGCTCTGGGGCCAACGTCCTGACTTTC. This codes for CASSATRSSGANVLTF. The entire variable domain, with the rest obtained from reference TRBV7-3 and TRBJ2-6, is as follows: GAGVSQTPSNKVTEKGKYVELRCDPISGHTALYWYRQSLGQGPEFLIYFQGTGAADDSGLPNDRFFAVRPEGSVSTLKIQRTERGDSAVYLCASSATRSSGANVLTFGAGSRLTVL.

This chain links TRBV28 with TRBJ1-4; D gene uncertain. The CDR3 sequence is 17 residues long. Germline-derived CDR1 and CDR2 are MDHEN and SYDVKM. V dropped 6 bases and J dropped 0 bases, with 17 bases sitting between them. CDR3 nucleotides: TGTGCCAGCAGCTCCCGGTCGTGGGCTACAACTAATGAAAAACTGTTTTTT. Translated, it gives CASSSRSWATTNEKLFF.

The chain employs TRBV6-1 and TRBJ1-5; D is ambiguous. This CDR3 has 17 residues. CDR1 and CDR2 (germline): MNHNS, SASEGT. Trimming took off 0 bases at V and 8 bases at J, with 20 bases between the two ends. The CDR3: CASSEAFGRSDFKPQHF. CDR3 coding DNA: TGTGCCAGCAGTGAAGCGTTTGGTAGGTCGGATTTTAAGCCCCAGCATTTT.

This clonotype was picked up many times. This rearrangement joins TRBV7-2 to TRBJ1-6; D uncertain. With 5 bases removed from V and 0 bases from J, the gap between germline ends came to 14 bases. The CDR3 is 17 residues long. CDR1 is SGHTA, CDR2 FQGNSA, per germline. The CDR3 is CASSPGFGSSYNSPLHF. The CDR3 region has the DNA TGTGCCAGCAGCCCAGGATTTGGGAGCTCCTATAATTCACCCCTCCACTTT.

This clonotype was seen ten or more times. This chain links TRBV6-1 with TRBJ1-1; possibly TRBD1 for D (6 bases). Trimming shortened V by 6 bases and J by 8 bases, and 16 bases separated the two germline ends. There are 13 residues in the CDR3. From germline, CDR1 is MNHNS and CDR2 SASEGT. CDR3 coding DNA: TGTGCCAGCAGGAGGGGACAATCACAAGAAGCTTTCTTT. Its translation is CASRRGQSQEAFF.

This clonotype was recorded at least ten times. The rearrangement uses TRBV5-1 and TRBJ2-5; no reliable D call. Trimming pared 0 bases from V and 3 bases from J, leaving 15 bases between. CDR3 length equals 16 residues. Germline-derived CDR1 and CDR2 are SGHRS and YFSETQ. In nucleotides, the CDR3 is TGCGCCAGCAGCTTGGCGCCGATAGGTGCGAAAGAGACCCAGTACTTC. It is translated as CASSLAPIGAKETQYF.

The V and J genes are TRBV19 and TRBJ2-1, with a tentative D call TRBD1 (5 bases). The germline V gene has CDR1 LNHDA and CDR2 SQIVND (reference sequence). Trimming removed 0 bases from V and 7 bases from J, with 13 bases in between. The CDR3 is 15 amino acids. The DNA for the CDR3 is TGTGCCAGTAGTATAGATCCCCCCAGGGTAAATGAGCAGTTCTTC. Translation gives CASSIDPPRVNEQFF.

This clonotype has ten or more counts. The J gene is TRBJ2-4, the V gene TRBV6-5; D remains ambiguous. CDR1 MNHEY and CDR2 SVGAGI come from the germline V gene. CDR3 length equals 14 residues. The V and J ends lost 2 bases and 4 bases respectively, with 9 bases between them. In nucleotides, the CDR3 is TGTGCCAGCAGTTACCCCTCCTCTAAAAACATTCAGTACTTC. This codes for CASSYPSSKNIQYF.

This clonotype was counted a few times. This sequence joins TRBV10-3 and TRBJ2-7; possible D gene TRBD1, 6 bases. The CDR3 has 14 residues. CDR1 is ENHRY and CDR2 is SYGVKD in the germline V gene. With 3 bases removed from V and 4 bases from J, the gap between germline ends came to 13 bases. CDR3 coding DNA: TGTGCCATCAGTGAATCCGGGACACATTACGAGCAGTACTTC. It is translated as CAISESGTHYEQYF.

This clonotype was counted many times. CDR3 in amino acids: CSVGPGAGTEAFF. The CDR3 DNA follows: TGCAGCGTTGGTCCAGGGGCGGGCACTGAAGCTTTCTTT. This chain connects TRBV29-1 to TRBJ1-1; D possibly corresponds to TRBD1 (6 bases). This CDR3 comprises 13 residues. V dropped 4 bases and J dropped 4 bases, with 13 bases sitting between them. CDR1 is SQVTM and CDR2 is ANQGSEA in the germline V gene.

This clonotype was recorded many times. The chain links TRBV7-9 to TRBJ2-1; D not certain. Trimming shortened V by 1 base and J by 7 bases, and 5 bases separated the two germline ends. The CDR3 has 12 residues. Germline V CDR1 and CDR2: SEHNR, FQNEAQ (reference sequence). The CDR3 here is CASSLGQNEQFF. CDR3 DNA: TGTGCCAGCAGCTTAGGGCAGAATGAGCAGTTCTTC.

There are many counts of this clonotype. The chain combines TRBV12-3 or TRBV12-4 with TRBJ1-5, with TRBD1 matching over 9 bases. V lost 6 bases to trimming and J lost 0 bases; unmatched junction nucleotides: 9. There are 17 residues in the CDR3. CDR3 sequence (DNA): TGTGCCAGCAGCCCCGGGACAGGGACCTCTAGCAATCAGCCCCAGCATTTT. Translating it yields CASSPGTGTSSNQPQHF.

This clonotype showed up many times. The V and J genes are TRBV5-1 and TRBJ2-7, with 8 bases aligning to TRBD1. The CDR3 covers 15 residues. V was pared by 0 bases and J by 3 bases, with 5 bases of the junction left unmatched. The germline V gene has CDR1 SGHRS and CDR2 YFSETQ. The chain's CDR3 is CASSLAWDRLYEQYF. The CDR3 DNA reads as TGCGCCAGCAGCTTGGCCTGGGACAGGCTCTACGAGCAGTACTTC.

This chain connects TRBV28 to TRBJ2-7; 11 nucleotides line up with TRBD1. Germline CDR1 reads MDHEN; CDR2 reads SYDVKM. This CDR3 is 15 amino acids long. The V and J ends lost 3 bases and 9 bases, in that order; junction bases with no gene match: 10. The CDR3: CASSLGGGQGARQYF. The CDR3 DNA sequence: TGTGCCAGCAGTTTGGGAGGAGGACAGGGGGCAAGGCAGTACTTC.

In this sample, this clonotype turned up a few times. This rearrangement joins TRBV27 to TRBJ2-7; possibly TRBD1 for D (6 bases). This CDR3 spans 14 amino acids. With 3 bases removed from V and 3 bases from J, the gap between germline ends came to 12 bases. Per the germline V gene, CDR1 is MNHEY and CDR2 is SMNVEV (reference sequence). In DNA form, the CDR3 reads TGTGCCAGCAGTTTTGTCAGGGGCCTCTACGAGCAGTACTTC. Its protein is CASSFVRGLYEQYF.

This clonotype was seen only a few times. The V call is TRBV14, the J call TRBJ2-5, with D possibly being TRBD1 (5 bases). This CDR3 spans 15 amino acids. CDR1 SGHDN and CDR2 FVKESK come from the germline V gene. The V gene lost 1 base and the J gene lost 4 bases, with 13 bases spanning the gap. The chain's CDR3 is CASSQAGMDRETQYF. In DNA form, the CDR3 reads TGTGCCAGCAGCCAAGCAGGGATGGATCGAGAGACCCAGTACTTC.

This clonotype was detected only once. The chain employs TRBV4-1 and TRBJ1-1; no clear D gene. In germline, CDR1 is MGHRA, CDR2 YSYEKL. V was cut by 1 base and J by 1 base, with 7 bases left in between. The CDR3 contains 14 residues. The CDR3, as DNA: TGCGCCAGCAGCCAAGTCAGAGGGAACACTGAAGCTTTCTTT. Protein product: CASSQVRGNTEAFF.

This clonotype was detected a few times. This chain joins TRBV5-1 and TRBJ2-5; 10 positions agree with TRBD1. The CDR3 totals 17 residues. Germline CDR1 SGHRS, CDR2 YFSETQ. Germline trimming cut 3 bases from V and 2 bases from J; bases unmatched to any gene: 10. CDR3 nucleotides: TGCGCCAGCAGCTCGTCCCGGGACAGGGGAAAACAAGAGACCCAGTACTTC. This translates into CASSSSRDRGKQETQYF.

This clonotype was detected ten times or more. This chain links TRBV7-8 with TRBJ2-7; no clear D gene. From germline, CDR1 is SGHVS and CDR2 FQNEAQ. The CDR3 loop spans 14 amino acids. V was clipped by 1 base and J by 3 bases, with 10 bases between them. The CDR3 loop reads CASSLVGDLYEQYF. The CDR3 DNA reads TGTGCCAGCAGCTTAGTCGGAGACCTCTACGAGCAGTACTTC.

This clonotype was detected ten times or more. The DNA of the CDR3 is TGTGCCAGCAGTTATGGACACGAGCAGTACTTC. Protein: CASSYGHEQYF. The genes are TRBV6-2 or TRBV6-3 and TRBJ2-7; D unresolved. V was clipped by 3 bases and J by 5 bases, with 5 bases between them. CDR1 and CDR2 (germline): MNHEY, SVGEGT. This CDR3 has 11 residues.

Many counts were recorded for this clonotype. The rearrangement joins TRBV15 to TRBJ2-5; D is unclear. Germline V gives CDR1 LNHNV, CDR2 YYDKDF (reference sequence). Trimming stripped 0 bases from V and 5 bases from J, with 7 bases between. CDR3 length equals 13 residues. The CDR3 region has the DNA TGTGCCACCAGCAGAGATTCTTGGGAGACCCAGTACTTC. Protein sequence: CATSRDSWETQYF. The variable domain in full, with the rest retrieved from reference TRBV15 and TRBJ2-5, is DAMVIQNPRYQVTQFGKPVTLSCSQTLNHNVMYWYQQKSSQAPKLLFHYYDKDFNNEADTPDNFQSRRPNTSFCFLDIRSPGLGDTAMYLCATSRDSWETQYFGPGTRLLVL.

This clonotype was counted a few times. The rearrangement links TRBV3-1 to TRBJ2-7; D not resolved. This CDR3 comprises 14 residues. V dropped 0 bases and J dropped 0 bases, with 6 bases sitting between them. Germline loops: CDR1 LGHDT, CDR2 YNNKEL (reference sequence). Written as DNA, the CDR3 is TGTGCCAGCAGCCAAGATACGGACTCCTACGAGCAGTACGTC. This translates into CASSQDTDSYEQYV.

In its sample, this clonotype was seen many times. The J gene is TRBJ2-7, the V gene TRBV28; D not resolved. Trimming removed 1 base from V and 2 bases from J, with 9 bases in between. The CDR3 has 14 amino acids. From germline, CDR1 is MDHEN and CDR2 SYDVKM. In DNA form, the CDR3 reads TGTGCCAGCAGTTTATTTTGGGTAGCCTACGAGCAGTACTTC. This gives the protein CASSLFWVAYEQYF.

The rearrangement uses TRBV3-1 and TRBJ2-5; 9 positions match TRBD2. Germline assignment: CDR1 LGHDT and CDR2 YNNKEL (reference sequence). The CDR3 is made up of 15 amino acids. With V trimmed by 4 bases and J by 5 bases, 8 bases remained unmatched. DNA for the CDR3: TGTGCCAGCAGCCTAAGGGCTAGCGGGGTTGAGACCCAGTACTTC. Protein product: CASSLRASGVETQYF.

This clonotype occurred many times. The chain uses TRBV11-2 and TRBJ2-3, with D perhaps TRBD1 (5 bases). This CDR3 has 16 residues. Germline loops: CDR1 SGHAT, CDR2 FQNNGV. The V gene lost 5 bases and the J gene lost 0 bases, with 15 bases spanning the gap. The CDR3 DNA is TGTGCCAGCAGCCGAACGTCAGGGTCTAGCACAGATACGCAGTATTTT. Translating it yields CASSRTSGSSTDTQYF.

This clonotype occurred many times. The chain has TRBV12-3 or TRBV12-4 and TRBJ1-1; D remains unclear. Trimming removed 1 base from V and 7 bases from J, with 13 bases in between. The CDR3 is 14 residues long. DNA for the CDR3: TGTGCCAGCAGTTTAGTAGGAGGACTGGGTGAAGCTTTCTTT. Translated, it gives CASSLVGGLGEAFF.

V usage is TRBV5-6 and J usage is TRBJ2-2; TRBD1 is a possible D gene (6 bases). Trimming removed 3 bases at V and 5 bases at J, with 14 bases between. In germline, CDR1 is SGHDT, CDR2 YYEEEE. This CDR3 has 15 residues. CDR3 sequence: CASSSTGLRTGELFF. CDR3 DNA sequence: TGTGCCAGCAGCTCCACAGGGTTAAGAACCGGGGAGCTGTTTTTT.

The J gene is TRBJ1-2, the V gene TRBV10-2, with 9 bases matching TRBD1. The germline V gene encodes CDR1 WSHSY and CDR2 SAAADI. This CDR3 spans 16 amino acids. Germline trimming cut 0 bases from V and 6 bases from J; bases unmatched to any gene: 8. The CDR3 coding sequence is TGCGCCAGCAGTGAGTCCGAGACCGGGACAGGGAATGGCTACACCTTC. Its translation: CASSESETGTGNGYTF.

This clonotype was counted between two and nine times. The chain couples TRBV7-2 to TRBJ1-1; 10 bases are a match to TRBD1. J lost 2 bases, V lost 2 bases, and 5 bases had no gene match. Per germline, CDR1 SGHTA and CDR2 FQGNSA. CDR3 size: 16 residues. The CDR3 spells CASSLRTGGFNTEAFF. The CDR3 nucleotides are TGTGCCAGCAGCTTAAGGACAGGGGGATTCAACACTGAAGCTTTCTTT. The variable domain in full, completed from reference TRBV7-2 and TRBJ1-1, reads GAGVSQSPSNKVTEKGKDVELRCDPISGHTALYWYRQSLGQGLEFLIYFQGNSAPDKSGLPSDRFSAERTGGSVSTLTIQRTQQEDSAVYLCASSLRTGGFNTEAFFGQGTRLTVV.